This passage covers 3 T cell receptor beta chains from one sample sequenced in a study of cytomegalovirus exposure and HLA in healthy donors. 60 Vbeta and 13 Jbeta primers were used in PCR. TCRdb's table, derived via immunoSEQ multiplex PCR, lists solely in-frame clones and lacks some. The table lists 50,000 to 60,000 clones, more than 75% of them singletons. Sequencing input: PBMCs. The receptor set was obtained from a female donor in good health and CMV-seronegative.

This clone has just one count. The genes are TRBV5-1 and TRBJ2-5; D remains ambiguous. Trimming cost V 1 base and J 5 bases, with 3 bases left between them. CDR1 SGHRS and CDR2 YFSETQ come from the germline V gene. There are 11 residues in the CDR3. The CDR3 DNA sequence: TGCGCCAGCAGCTTGTCGGAGACCCAGTACTTC. This gives the protein CASSLSETQYF.

The chain couples TRBV29-1 to TRBJ2-2, with D possibly being TRBD1 (6 bases). Germline assignment: CDR1 SQVTM and CDR2 ANQGSEA. The CDR3 is made up of 14 amino acids. Trimming stripped 6 bases from V and 1 base from J, with 12 bases between. Here the CDR3 DNA reads TGCAGCGTAGGGATACAGGGGAACACCGGGGAGCTGTTTTTT. As protein: CSVGIQGNTGELFF.

V is TRBV7-2 and J is TRBJ2-3; 9 nucleotides agree with TRBD2. The germline CDR1 and CDR2 sequences are SGHTA and FQGNSA. The CDR3 is 17 amino acids. The ends lost 5 bases at V and 0 bases at J; junction bases unmatched: 9. The CDR3 loop is CASSVTLAGPSTDTQYF. The CDR3 coding sequence is TGTGCCAGCAGCGTCACACTAGCGGGTCCTAGCACAGATACGCAGTATTTT. Combining the CDR3 with reference TRBV7-2 and TRBJ2-3 gives the whole variable domain GAGVSQSPSNKVTEKGKDVELRCDPISGHTALYWYRQSLGQGLEFLIYFQGNSAPDKSGLPSDRFSAERTGGSVSTLTIQRTQQEDSAVYLCASSVTLAGPSTDTQYFGPGTRLTVL.